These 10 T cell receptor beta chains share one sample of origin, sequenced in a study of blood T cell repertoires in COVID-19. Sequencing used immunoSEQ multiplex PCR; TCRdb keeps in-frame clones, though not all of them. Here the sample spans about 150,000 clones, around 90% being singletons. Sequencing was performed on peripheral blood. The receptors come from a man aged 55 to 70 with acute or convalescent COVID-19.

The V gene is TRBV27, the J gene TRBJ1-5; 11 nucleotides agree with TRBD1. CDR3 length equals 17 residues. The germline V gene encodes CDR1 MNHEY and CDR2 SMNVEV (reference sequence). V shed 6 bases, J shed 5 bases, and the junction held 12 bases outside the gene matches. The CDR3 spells CASRSNQDRGQDQPQHF. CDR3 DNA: TGTGCCAGCAGGTCCAATCAGGACAGGGGGCAAGATCAGCCCCAGCATTTT.

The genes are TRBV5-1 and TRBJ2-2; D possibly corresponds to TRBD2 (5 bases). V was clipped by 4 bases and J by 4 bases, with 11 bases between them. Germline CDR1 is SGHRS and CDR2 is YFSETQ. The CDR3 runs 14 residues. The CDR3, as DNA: TGCGCCAGCAGCGACGAAGGGAGCACCGGGGAGCTGTTTTTT. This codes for CASSDEGSTGELFF.

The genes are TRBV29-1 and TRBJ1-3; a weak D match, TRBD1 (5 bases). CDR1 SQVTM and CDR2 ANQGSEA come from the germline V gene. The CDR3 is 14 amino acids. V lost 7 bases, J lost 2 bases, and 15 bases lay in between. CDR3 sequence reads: CSGRRGEPGNTIYF. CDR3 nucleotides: TGCAGCGGTAGGAGGGGAGAACCTGGAAACACCATATATTTT.

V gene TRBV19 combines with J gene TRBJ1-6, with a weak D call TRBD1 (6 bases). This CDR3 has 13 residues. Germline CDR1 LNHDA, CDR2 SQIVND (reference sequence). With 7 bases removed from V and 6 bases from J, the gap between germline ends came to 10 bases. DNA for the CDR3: TGTGCCAGTAAGAGGGGGACTAATTCACCCCTCCACTTT. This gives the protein CASKRGTNSPLHF.

CDR3 amino acids: CASSLAGHSNSPLHF. The CDR3 DNA follows: TGTGCCAGCAGCTTAGCGGGACACTCGAATTCACCCCTCCACTTT. The J gene is TRBJ1-6, the V gene TRBV7-2; the D gene is possibly TRBD1 (6 bases). The CDR3 has 15 amino acids. V was cut by 0 bases and J by 7 bases, with 10 bases left in between. Germline V CDR1 and CDR2: SGHTA, FQGNSA.

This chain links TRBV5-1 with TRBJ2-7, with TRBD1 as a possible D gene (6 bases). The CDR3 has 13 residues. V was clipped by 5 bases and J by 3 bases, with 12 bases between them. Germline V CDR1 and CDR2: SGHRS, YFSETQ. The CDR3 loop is CASRWQGSYEQYF. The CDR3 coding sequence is TGCGCCAGCAGATGGCAGGGGAGCTACGAGCAGTACTTC.

The CDR3 DNA is TGCGCCAGCAGCTTGGCCGTGGGACAGGGAAATTCACCCCTCCACTTT. This codes for CASSLAVGQGNSPLHF. This chain joins TRBV5-1 and TRBJ1-6, with 9 bases lining up with TRBD1. This CDR3 is built from 16 residues. V gave up 0 bases and J gave up 7 bases; unmatched junction bases: 5. Germline V gives CDR1 SGHRS, CDR2 YFSETQ.

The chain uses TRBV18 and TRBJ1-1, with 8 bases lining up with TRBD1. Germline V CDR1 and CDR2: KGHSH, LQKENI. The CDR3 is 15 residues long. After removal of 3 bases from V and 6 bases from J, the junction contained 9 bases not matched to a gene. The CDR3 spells CASSPVTGGSSEAFF. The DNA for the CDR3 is TGTGCCAGCTCACCCGTTACAGGGGGTAGCTCTGAAGCTTTCTTT.

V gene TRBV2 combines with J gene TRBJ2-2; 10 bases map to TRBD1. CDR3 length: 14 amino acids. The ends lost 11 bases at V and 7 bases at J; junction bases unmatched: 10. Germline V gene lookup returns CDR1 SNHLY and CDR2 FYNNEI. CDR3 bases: TGTGCCGGGGGGGACAGGGGATTGATCGGGGAGCTGTTTTTT. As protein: CAGGDRGLIGELFF.

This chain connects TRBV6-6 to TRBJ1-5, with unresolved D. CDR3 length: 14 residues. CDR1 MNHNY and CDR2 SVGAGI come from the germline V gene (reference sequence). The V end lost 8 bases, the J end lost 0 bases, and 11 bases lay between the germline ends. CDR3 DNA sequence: TGTGCCAGCGAGGTTAGCGTTAGCAATCAGCCCCAGCATTTT. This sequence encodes CASEVSVSNQPQHF.